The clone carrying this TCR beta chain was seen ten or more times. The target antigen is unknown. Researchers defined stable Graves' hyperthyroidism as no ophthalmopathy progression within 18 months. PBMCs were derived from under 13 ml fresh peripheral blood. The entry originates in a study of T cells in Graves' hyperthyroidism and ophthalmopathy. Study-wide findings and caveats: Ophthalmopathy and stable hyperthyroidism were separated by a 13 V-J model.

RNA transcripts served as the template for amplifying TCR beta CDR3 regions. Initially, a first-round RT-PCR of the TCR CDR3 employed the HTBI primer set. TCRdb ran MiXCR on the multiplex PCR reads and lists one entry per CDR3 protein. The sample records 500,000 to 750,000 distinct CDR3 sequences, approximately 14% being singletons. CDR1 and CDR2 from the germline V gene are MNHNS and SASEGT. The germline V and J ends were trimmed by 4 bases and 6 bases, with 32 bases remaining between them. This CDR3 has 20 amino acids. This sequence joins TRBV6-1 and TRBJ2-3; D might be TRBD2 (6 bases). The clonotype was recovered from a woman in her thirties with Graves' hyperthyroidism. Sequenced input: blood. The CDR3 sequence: CASSAPRAHSGPRVADTQYF. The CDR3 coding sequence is TGTGCCAGCAGTGCTCCTCGGGCCCATAGCGGTCCCCGGGTAGCGGATACGCAGTATTTT.